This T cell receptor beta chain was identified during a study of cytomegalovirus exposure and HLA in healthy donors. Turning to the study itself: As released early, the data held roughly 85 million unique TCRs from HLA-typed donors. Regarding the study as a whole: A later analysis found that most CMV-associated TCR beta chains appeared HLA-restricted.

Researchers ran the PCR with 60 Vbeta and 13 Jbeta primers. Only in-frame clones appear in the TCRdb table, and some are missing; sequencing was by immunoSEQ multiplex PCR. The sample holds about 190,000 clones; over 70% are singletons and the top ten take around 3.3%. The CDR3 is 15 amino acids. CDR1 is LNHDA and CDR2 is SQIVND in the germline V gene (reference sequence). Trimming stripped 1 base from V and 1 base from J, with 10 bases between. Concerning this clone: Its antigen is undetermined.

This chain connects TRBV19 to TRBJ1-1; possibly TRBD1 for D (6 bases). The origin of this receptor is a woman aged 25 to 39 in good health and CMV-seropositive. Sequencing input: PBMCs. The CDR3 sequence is CASSIGGGANTEAFF. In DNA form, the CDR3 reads TGTGCCAGTAGTATAGGAGGGGGGGCGAACACTGAAGCTTTCTTT.